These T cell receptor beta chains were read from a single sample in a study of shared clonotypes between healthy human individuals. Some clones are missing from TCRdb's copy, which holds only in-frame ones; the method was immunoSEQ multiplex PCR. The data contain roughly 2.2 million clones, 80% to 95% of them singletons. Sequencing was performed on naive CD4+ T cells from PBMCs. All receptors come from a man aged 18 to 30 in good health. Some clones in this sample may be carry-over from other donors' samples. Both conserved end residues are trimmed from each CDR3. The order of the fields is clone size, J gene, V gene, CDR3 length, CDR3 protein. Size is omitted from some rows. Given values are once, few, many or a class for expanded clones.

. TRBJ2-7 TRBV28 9 ATGQGYEQY
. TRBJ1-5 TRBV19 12 ASREGDSNQPQH
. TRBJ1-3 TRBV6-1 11 ASRTGGGNTIY
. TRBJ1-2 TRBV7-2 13 ASSLASQGPYGYT
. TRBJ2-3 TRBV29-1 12 SVESPPGTDTQY
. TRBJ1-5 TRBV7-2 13 ASSLVGLGNQPQH
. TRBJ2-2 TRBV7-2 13 ASSFSGTNTGELF
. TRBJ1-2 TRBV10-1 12 ASSENRQGPGYT
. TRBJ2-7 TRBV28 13 ASSLPGQGQPEQY
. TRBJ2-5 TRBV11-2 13 ASSFLEGTQETQY
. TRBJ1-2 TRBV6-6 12 ASSRQAPNYGYT
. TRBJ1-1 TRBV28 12 ASIGQGGITEAF
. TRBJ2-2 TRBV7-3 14 ASSLRSAANTGELF
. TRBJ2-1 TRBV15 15 ATSRDWGTGGADEQF
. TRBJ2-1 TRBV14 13 ASSQRVSSYNEQF
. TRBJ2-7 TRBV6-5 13 ASRPGTSGHYEQY
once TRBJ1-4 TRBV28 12 ASRLTGRGEKLF
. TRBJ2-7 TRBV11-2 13 ASSLAGLAGEEQY
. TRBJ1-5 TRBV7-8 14 ASSLWDRASNQPQH
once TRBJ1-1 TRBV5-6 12 ASSSGQGDTEAF
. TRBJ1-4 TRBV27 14 AGSLSPWGTNEKLF
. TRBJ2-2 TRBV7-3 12 ASSPLGDTGELF